The T cell receptor (beta chain) under discussion was sequenced for a study of T cell clusters in autoimmune cytopenias (dated by TCRdb to about 2019). With respect to the entire study: Per sample, TRB sequencing gave a median depth of around 53,000 reads and a median of about 2,500 distinct TRB clonotypes. TRB and IGH repertoires from peripheral blood were sequenced in autoimmune cytopenia patients at active disease and during treatment follow-up, with healthy, CLL and autoimmune hepatitis controls included alongside. The study aimed to test whether autoimmune cytopenia patients carry a disease-specific immune repertoire signature usable as a blood-based biomarker.

This clonotype ranks as medium-sized (0.01 to 0.1%) by frequency alone, as no count is recorded. The specificity of this receptor is unknown. The CDR3 numbers 13 residues from cysteine through phenylalanine. No nucleotide data were recorded. Per the germline V gene, MNHEY is the CDR1 and SVGAGI is the CDR2. Here is what the overall study found, with its caveats: In the comparison of secondary cytopenia with CLL, no cluster-lack signature showed up, apparently because the dominant lymphoma-associated repertoire masked the signature. TRB repertoire shifts, with less even repertoires in secondary cytopenia and CLL, mostly reflected lymphoma bias rather than autoimmunity. Compared with active autoimmune hepatitis patients, healthy donors had almost three times as many exclusive TRB clusters, a finding consistent with an autoimmunity-wide signature. The T cell clusters were defined only in silico, and the functional role of the clusters still needed to be validated experimentally. GLIPH suggested that primary autoimmune cytopenia patients lacked physiological T cell clusters: 45 to 60 clusters were exclusive to healthy donors versus 17 exclusive to patients.

For each sample, TRB amplification used about 240 ng of peripheral blood genomic DNA, equal to 40,000 or so genome equivalents. To amplify TRB rearrangements, a touch-down multiplex PCR protocol was run with the TRB-A and TRB-B primer pools combined in a single tube. Two consecutive PCR reactions with Phusion HS II polymerase added Illumina adapters and sample indices to the amplicons. After gel purification with the NucleoSpin Gel and PCR Clean-up kit, the amplicons were quantified by Qubit and checked for quality on an Agilent 2100 Bioanalyzer. Sequencing of the libraries was done on an Illumina MiSeq with 600-cycle, single-indexed, paired-end runs. The paper's data handling went like this. MiXCR version 2.1.12, together with the default MiXCR reference library, was used to align and assemble the TRB reads. Each unique CDR3 nucleotide sequence defined a clone, and only productive sequences with at least two reads were analysed. Repertoire diversity was assessed by alpha-parameterized diversity profiles (alpha 0 to 5), including Shannon (alpha 1) and Simpson (alpha 2) indices, computed with an R script. Combinatorial TRB VJ usage was calculated with the tcR package and was compared between cohorts by principal component analysis performed with ade4. TCRbeta CDR3s were clustered with GLIPH on cohort pairs matched by age and read depth, and cluster frequencies were compared by Wilcoxon test. The reads were reprocessed in TCRdb, with one entry per CDR3 protein sequence and no accompanying DNA. None of the V and J calls come from the authors' own analysis; TCRdb made them. The sample table on file contains 5,000 to 6,500 distinct CDR3 sequences. Around 5% of the sample goes to the ten largest clones.

The sequence is built from TRBV6-5 and TRBJ1-6; lacking DNA, the TRBD1 call made by TCRdb goes unchecked. The specimen was peripheral blood. This TCR derives from a human donor with an autoimmune cytopenia or autoimmune hepatitis (not recorded which). The CDR3 protein sequence reads: CASRWDTNSPLHF.